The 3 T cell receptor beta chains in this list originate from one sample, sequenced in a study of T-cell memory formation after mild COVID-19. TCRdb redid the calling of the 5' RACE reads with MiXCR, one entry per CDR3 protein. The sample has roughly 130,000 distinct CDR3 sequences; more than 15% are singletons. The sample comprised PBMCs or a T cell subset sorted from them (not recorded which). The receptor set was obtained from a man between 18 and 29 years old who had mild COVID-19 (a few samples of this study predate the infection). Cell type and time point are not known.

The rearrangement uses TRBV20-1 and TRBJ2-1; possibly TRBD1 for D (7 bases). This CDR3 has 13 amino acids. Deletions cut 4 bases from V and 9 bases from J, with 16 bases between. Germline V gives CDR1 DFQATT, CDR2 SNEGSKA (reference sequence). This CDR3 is CSANGRGTVEQFF. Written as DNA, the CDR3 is TGCAGTGCTAATGGCAGGGGGACTGTTGAGCAGTTCTTC.

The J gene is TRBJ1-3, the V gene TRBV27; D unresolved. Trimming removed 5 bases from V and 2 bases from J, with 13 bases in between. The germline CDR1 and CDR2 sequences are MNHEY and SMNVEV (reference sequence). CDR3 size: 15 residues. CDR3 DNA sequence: TGTGCCAGCAGTCCCTTGACGGCTCCTGGAAACACCATATATTTT. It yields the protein CASSPLTAPGNTIYF.

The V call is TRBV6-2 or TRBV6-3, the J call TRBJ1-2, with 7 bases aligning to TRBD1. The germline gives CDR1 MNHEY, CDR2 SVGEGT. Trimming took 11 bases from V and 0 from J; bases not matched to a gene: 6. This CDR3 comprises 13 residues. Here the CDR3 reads CAGHGTANYGYTF. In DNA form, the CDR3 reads TGTGCCGGTCACGGGACAGCTAACTATGGCTACACCTTC.